The rows below give T cell receptor beta chains drawn from one sample of a study of T cell repertoires in cytomegalovirus infection. TCRdb ran MiXCR on the reads and lists one entry per CDR3 protein. Of around 740,000 distinct CDR3 sequences listed, less than 40% are singletons. Sequenced material: PBMCs. These receptors were taken from a human donor in good health (CMV status not recorded). Some clones in this sample may be carry-over from other donors' samples. CDR3s include the opening cysteine and the closing phenylalanine or tryptophan. The order of the fields is clone size, V gene, D gene, J gene, CDR3 DNA, CDR3 protein. D genes are given only for firm matches. Some rows have no size entry. The others give once, few or many, or a class for an expanded clone.

clone size: few; V gene: TRBV25-1; D gene: NA; J gene: TRBJ2-7; CDR3 DNA: TGTGCCAGCAGTGACCCACACGAGCAGTACTTC; CDR3 protein: CASSDPHEQYF
clone size: NA; V gene: TRBV15; D gene: TRBD1; J gene: TRBJ1-5; CDR3 DNA: TGTGCCACCAGCAGAGTACGGGACAGACGTGATCAGCCCCAGCATTTT; CDR3 protein: CATSRVRDRRDQPQHF
clone size: NA; V gene: TRBV7-2; D gene: NA; J gene: TRBJ1-2; CDR3 DNA: TGTGCCAGCAGCTTATCACTAACTAACTATGGCTACACCTTC; CDR3 protein: CASSLSLTNYGYTF
clone size: few; V gene: TRBV19; D gene: NA; J gene: TRBJ1-5; CDR3 DNA: TGTGCCAGTAGCGAGGGGGGTATCCGAGGCTCCTACCCGCCCCAGCATTTT; CDR3 protein: CASSEGGIRGSYPPQHF
clone size: many; V gene: TRBV7-6; D gene: NA; J gene: TRBJ2-7; CDR3 DNA: TGTGCCAGCAGCTTACGGGGGCGAACCTCCTACGAGCAGTACTTC; CDR3 protein: CASSLRGRTSYEQYF
clone size: NA; V gene: TRBV7-2; D gene: NA; J gene: TRBJ2-3; CDR3 DNA: TGTGCCAGCAGCTTTACAGGGTCGGGAGATACGCAGTATTTT; CDR3 protein: CASSFTGSGDTQYF
clone size: NA; V gene: TRBV5-6; D gene: TRBD2; J gene: TRBJ2-1; CDR3 DNA: TGTGCCAGCAGCTTGGCACGGACTAGCTCCTACAATGAGCAGTTCTTC; CDR3 protein: CASSLARTSSYNEQFF
clone size: NA; V gene: TRBV10-3; D gene: NA; J gene: TRBJ2-7; CDR3 DNA: TGTGCCATCAGTGAGTCGAACCAGGGATACGAGCAGTACTTC; CDR3 protein: CAISESNQGYEQYF
clone size: NA; V gene: TRBV28; D gene: TRBD1; J gene: TRBJ1-5; CDR3 DNA: TGTGCCAGCAGTCTAGGGGGCATTAGTAGCAATCAGCCCCAGCATTTT; CDR3 protein: CASSLGGISSNQPQHF
clone size: many; V gene: TRBV7-2; D gene: NA; J gene: TRBJ2-7; CDR3 DNA: TGTGCCAGCAGCTTAGGCCCTCCCCGTAGCGGCTACGAGCAGTACTTC; CDR3 protein: CASSLGPPRSGYEQYF
clone size: NA; V gene: TRBV2; D gene: NA; J gene: TRBJ1-3; CDR3 DNA: TGTGCCAGCATTCTGGACATTTACTCTGGAAACACCATATATTTT; CDR3 protein: CASILDIYSGNTIYF
clone size: NA; V gene: TRBV20-1; D gene: NA; J gene: TRBJ1-1; CDR3 DNA: TGCAGTGCCCCTGGGACCCCTCGCGGCACTGAAGCTTTCTTT; CDR3 protein: CSAPGTPRGTEAFF
clone size: NA; V gene: TRBV7-2; D gene: TRBD1; J gene: TRBJ1-1; CDR3 DNA: TGTGCCAGCAGCGAAAACCCGGGACAGGGTGTAACTGAAGCTTTCTTT; CDR3 protein: CASSENPGQGVTEAFF
clone size: NA; V gene: TRBV19; D gene: NA; J gene: TRBJ2-4; CDR3 DNA: TGTGCCAGTAGTATATCTGGGGTAGCCAAAAACATTCAGTACTTC; CDR3 protein: CASSISGVAKNIQYF
clone size: many; V gene: TRBV5-1; D gene: TRBD1; J gene: TRBJ1-1; CDR3 DNA: TGCGCCAGCAGCTTGCGGCCCAAACAGGGGCAGAACACTGAAGCTTTCTTT; CDR3 protein: CASSLRPKQGQNTEAFF
clone size: many; V gene: TRBV12-3/TRBV12-4; D gene: TRBD1; J gene: TRBJ2-4; CDR3 DNA: TGTGCCAGCAGTTTTCAGGGGGCGGTTGGCGCCAAAAACATTCAGTACTTC; CDR3 protein: CASSFQGAVGAKNIQYF